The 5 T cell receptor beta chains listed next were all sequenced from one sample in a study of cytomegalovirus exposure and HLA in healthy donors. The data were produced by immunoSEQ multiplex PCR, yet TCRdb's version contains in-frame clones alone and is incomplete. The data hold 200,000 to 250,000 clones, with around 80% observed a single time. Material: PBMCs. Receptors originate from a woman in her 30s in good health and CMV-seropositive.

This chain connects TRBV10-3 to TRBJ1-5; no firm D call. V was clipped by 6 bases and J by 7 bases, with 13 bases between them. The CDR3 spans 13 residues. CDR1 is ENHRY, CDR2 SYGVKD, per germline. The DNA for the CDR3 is TGTGCCATCAGCGGGGAACGGCGCCAGCCCCAGCATTTT. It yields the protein CAISGERRQPQHF.

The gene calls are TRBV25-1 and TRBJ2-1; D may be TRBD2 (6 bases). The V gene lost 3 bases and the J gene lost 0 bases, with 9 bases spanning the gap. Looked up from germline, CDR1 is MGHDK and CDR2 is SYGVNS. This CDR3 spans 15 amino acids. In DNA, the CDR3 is TGTGCCAGCAGTGACCCCGGGAGCTCCTACAATGAGCAGTTCTTC. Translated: CASSDPGSSYNEQFF.

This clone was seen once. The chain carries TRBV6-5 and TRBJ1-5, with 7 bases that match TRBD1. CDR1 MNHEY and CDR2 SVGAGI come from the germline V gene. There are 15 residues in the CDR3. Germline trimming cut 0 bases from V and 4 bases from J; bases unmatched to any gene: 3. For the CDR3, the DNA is TGTGCCAGCAGTTACTCGACAGGGCCTAATCAGCCCCAGCATTTT. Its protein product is CASSYSTGPNQPQHF.

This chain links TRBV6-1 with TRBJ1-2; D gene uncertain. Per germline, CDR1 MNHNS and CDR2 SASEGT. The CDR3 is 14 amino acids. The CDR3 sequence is CSSAPLLSNYGYTF. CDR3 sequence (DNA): TGTTCCTCGGCACCTCTTCTATCTAACTATGGCTACACCTTC.

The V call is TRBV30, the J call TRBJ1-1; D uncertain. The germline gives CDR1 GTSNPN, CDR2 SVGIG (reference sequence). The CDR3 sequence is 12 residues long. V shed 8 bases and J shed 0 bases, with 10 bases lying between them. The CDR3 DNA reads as TGTGCCCTCGTGATGATGAACACTGAAGCTTTCTTT. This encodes CALVMMNTEAFF.